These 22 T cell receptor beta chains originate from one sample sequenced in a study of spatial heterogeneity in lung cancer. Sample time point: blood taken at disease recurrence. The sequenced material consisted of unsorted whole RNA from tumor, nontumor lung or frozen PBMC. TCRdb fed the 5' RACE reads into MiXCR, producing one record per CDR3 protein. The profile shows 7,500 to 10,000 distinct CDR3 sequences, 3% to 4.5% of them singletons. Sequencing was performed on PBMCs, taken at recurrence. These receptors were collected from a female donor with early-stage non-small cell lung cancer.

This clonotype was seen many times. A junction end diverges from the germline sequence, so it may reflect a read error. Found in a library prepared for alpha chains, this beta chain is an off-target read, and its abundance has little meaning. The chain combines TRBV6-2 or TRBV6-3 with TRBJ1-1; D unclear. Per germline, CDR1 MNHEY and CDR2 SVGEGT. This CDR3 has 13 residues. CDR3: CANSWSENTEAFF. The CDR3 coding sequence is TGTGCCAACAGTTGGTCAGAGAACACTGAAGCTTTCTTT.

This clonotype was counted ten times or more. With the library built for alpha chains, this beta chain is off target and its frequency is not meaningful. CDR3 protein: CSARKTRQETQYF. The CDR3 bases are TGCAGTGCTAGGAAAACCCGACAAGAGACCCAGTACTTC. J is TRBJ2-5 and V is TRBV20-1; no firm D call. Germline CDR1 and CDR2: DFQATT and SNEGSKA (reference sequence). The CDR3 has 13 residues. The germline V and J ends were trimmed by 3 bases and 2 bases, with 10 bases remaining between them.

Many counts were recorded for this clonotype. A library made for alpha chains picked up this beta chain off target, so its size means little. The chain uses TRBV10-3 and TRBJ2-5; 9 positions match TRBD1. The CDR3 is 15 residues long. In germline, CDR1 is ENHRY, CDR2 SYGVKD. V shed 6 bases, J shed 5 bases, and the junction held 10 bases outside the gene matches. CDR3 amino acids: CAIRPSRDRVETQYF. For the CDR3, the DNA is TGTGCCATCAGGCCCTCCCGGGACAGGGTGGAGACCCAGTACTTC.

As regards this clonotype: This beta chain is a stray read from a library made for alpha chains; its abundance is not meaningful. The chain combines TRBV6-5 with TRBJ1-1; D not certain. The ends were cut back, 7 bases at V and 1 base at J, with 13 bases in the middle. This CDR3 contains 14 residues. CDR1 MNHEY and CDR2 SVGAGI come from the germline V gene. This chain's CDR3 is CASKRKTANTEAFF. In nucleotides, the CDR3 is TGTGCCAGCAAAAGAAAAACGGCGAACACTGAAGCTTTCTTT.

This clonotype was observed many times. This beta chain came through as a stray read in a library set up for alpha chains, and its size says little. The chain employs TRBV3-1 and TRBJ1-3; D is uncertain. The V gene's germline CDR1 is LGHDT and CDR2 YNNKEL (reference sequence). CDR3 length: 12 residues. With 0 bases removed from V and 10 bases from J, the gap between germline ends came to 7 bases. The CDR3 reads CASSQDPRTIYF. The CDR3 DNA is TGTGCCAGCAGCCAAGATCCAAGGACCATATATTTT.

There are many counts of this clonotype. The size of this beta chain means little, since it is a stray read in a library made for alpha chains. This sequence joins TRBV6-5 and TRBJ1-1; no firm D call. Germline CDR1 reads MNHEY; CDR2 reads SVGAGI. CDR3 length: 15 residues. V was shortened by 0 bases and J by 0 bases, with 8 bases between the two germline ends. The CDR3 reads CASSYSKVMNTEAFF. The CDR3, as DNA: TGTGCCAGCAGTTACTCAAAGGTCATGAACACTGAAGCTTTCTTT.

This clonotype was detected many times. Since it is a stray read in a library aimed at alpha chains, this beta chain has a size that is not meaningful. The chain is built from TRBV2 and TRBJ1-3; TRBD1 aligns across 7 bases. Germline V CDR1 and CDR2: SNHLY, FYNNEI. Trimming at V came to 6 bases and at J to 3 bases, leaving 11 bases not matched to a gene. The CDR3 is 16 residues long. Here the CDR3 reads CASRAGQWGYGNTIYF. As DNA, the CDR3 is TGTGCCAGCAGGGCGGGACAGTGGGGCTATGGAAACACCATATATTTT.

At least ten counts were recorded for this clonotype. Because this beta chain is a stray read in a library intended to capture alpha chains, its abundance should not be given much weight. CDR3 coding DNA: TGCAGCGTTGACGGGGGGGACTACGAGCAGTACTTC. As protein: CSVDGGDYEQYF. The chain combines TRBV29-1 with TRBJ2-7; 8 bases align to TRBD2. V lost 3 bases to trimming and J lost 3 bases; unmatched junction nucleotides: 1. CDR1 and CDR2 from the germline V gene are SQVTM and ANQGSEA. The CDR3 covers 12 residues.

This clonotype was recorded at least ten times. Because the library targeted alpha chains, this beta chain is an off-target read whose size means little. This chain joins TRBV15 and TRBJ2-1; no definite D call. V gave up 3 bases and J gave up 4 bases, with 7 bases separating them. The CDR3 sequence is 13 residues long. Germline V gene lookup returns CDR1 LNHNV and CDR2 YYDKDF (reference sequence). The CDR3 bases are TGTGCCACCAGCAGGGTCCCTTACAATGAGCAGTTCTTC. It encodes CATSRVPYNEQFF.

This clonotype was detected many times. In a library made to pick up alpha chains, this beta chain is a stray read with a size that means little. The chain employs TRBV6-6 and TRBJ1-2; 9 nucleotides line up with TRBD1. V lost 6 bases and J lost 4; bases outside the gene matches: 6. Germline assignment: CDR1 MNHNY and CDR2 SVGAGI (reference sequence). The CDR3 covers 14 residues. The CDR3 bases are TGTGCCAGCAGACCGACAGGGGGGGTCTATGGCTACACCTTC. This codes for CASRPTGGVYGYTF.

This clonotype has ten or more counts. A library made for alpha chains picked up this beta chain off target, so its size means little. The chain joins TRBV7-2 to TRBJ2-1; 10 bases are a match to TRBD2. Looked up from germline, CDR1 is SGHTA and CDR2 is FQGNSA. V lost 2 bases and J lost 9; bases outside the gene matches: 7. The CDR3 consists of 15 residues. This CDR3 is CASSLRSGGAGEQFF. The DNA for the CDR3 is TGTGCCAGCAGCTTACGAAGCGGGGGGGCAGGTGAGCAGTTCTTC. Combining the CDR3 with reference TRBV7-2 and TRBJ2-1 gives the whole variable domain GAGVSQSPSNKVTEKGKDVELRCDPISGHTALYWYRQSLGQGLEFLIYFQGNSAPDKSGLPSDRFSAERTGGSVSTLTIQRTQQEDSAVYLCASSLRSGGAGEQFFGPGTRLTVL.

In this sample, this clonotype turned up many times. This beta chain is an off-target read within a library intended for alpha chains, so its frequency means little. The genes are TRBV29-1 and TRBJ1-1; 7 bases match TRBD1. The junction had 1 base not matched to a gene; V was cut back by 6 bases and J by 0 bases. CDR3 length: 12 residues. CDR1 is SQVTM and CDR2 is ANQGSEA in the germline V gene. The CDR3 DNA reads TGCAGCGTCGGACAGGTGAACACTGAAGCTTTCTTT. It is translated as CSVGQVNTEAFF.

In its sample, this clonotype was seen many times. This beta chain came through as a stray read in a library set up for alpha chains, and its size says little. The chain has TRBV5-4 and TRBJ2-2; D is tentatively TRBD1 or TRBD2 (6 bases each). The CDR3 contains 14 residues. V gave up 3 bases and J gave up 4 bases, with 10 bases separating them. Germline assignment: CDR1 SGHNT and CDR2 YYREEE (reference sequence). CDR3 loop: CASSSGGGTGELFF. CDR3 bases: TGTGCCAGCAGCTCCGGAGGGGGCACCGGGGAGCTGTTTTTT. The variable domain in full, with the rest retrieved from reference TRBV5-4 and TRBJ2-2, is ETGVTQSPTHLIKTRGQQVTLRCSSQSGHNTVSWYQQALGQGPQFIFQYYREEENGRGNFPPRFSGLQFPNYSSELNVNALELDDSALYLCASSSGGGTGELFFGEGSRLTVL.

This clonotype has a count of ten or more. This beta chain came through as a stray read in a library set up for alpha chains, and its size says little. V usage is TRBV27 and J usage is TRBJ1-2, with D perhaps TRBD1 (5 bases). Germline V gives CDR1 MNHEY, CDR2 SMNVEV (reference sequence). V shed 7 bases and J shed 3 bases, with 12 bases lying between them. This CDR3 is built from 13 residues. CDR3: CASKTDNHYGYTF. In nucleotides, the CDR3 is TGTGCCAGCAAAACGGACAATCACTATGGCTACACCTTC.

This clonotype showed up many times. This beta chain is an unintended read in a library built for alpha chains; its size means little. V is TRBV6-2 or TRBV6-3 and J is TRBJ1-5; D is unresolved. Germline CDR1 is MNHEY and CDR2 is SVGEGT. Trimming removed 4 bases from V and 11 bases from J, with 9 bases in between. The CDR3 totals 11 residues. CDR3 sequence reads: CASSSFGSQHF. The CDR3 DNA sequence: TGTGCCAGCAGTTCCTTCGGGTCCCAGCATTTT.

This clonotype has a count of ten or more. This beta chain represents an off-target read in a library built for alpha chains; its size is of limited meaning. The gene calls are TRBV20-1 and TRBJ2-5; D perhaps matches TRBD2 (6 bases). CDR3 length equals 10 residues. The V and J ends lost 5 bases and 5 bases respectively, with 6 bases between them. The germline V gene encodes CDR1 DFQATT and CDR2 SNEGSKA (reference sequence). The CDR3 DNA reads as TGCAGTGCTGGGGGGGAGACCCAGTACTTC. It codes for CSAGGETQYF.

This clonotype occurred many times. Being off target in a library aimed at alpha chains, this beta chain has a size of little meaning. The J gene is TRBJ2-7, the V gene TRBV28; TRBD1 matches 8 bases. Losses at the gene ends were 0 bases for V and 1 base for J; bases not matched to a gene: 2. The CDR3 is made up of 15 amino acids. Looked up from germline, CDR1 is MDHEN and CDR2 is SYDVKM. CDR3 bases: TGTGCCAGCAGTTTATGGCAGGGGGCATCCTACGAGCAGTACTTC. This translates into CASSLWQGASYEQYF.

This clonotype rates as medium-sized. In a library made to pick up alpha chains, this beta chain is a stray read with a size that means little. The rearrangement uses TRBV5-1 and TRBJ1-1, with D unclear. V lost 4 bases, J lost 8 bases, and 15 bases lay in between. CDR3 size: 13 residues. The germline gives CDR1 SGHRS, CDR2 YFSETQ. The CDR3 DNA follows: TGCGCCAGCAGCCTTACCGACTTTAAAGAAGCTTTCTTT. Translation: CASSLTDFKEAFF.

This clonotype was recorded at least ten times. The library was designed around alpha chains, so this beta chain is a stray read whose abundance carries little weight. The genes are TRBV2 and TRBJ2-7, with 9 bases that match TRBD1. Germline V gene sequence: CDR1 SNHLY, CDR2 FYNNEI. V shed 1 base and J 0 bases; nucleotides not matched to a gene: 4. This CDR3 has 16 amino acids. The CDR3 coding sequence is TGTGCCAGCAGTGAAGAAGGGACAGGGTCCTCCTACGAGCAGTACTTC. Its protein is CASSEEGTGSSYEQYF.

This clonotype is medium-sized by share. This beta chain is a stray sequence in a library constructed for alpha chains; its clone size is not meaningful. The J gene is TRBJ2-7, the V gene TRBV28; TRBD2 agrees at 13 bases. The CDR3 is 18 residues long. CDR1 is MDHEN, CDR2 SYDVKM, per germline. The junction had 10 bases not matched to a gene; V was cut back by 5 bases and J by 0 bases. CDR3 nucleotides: TGTGCCAGCAGTGCCCCGACTAGCGGGGGGCCCAGCTCCTACGAGCAGTACTTC. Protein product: CASSAPTSGGPSSYEQYF.

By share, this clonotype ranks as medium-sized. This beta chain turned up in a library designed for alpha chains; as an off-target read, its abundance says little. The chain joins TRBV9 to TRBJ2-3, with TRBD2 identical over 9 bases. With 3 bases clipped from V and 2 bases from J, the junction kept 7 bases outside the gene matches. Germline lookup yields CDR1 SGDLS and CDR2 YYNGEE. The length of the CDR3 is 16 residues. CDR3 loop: CASSAWSGGPTDTQYF. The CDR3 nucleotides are TGTGCCAGCAGCGCTTGGAGCGGGGGGCCCACAGATACGCAGTATTTT.

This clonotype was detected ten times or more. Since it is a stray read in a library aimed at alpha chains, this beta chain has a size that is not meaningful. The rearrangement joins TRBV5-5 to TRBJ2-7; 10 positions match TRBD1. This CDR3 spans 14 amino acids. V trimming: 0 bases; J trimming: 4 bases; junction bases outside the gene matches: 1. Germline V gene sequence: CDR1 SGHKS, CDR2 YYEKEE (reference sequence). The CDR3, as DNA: TGTGCCAGCAGCTTGGGGGGACAGGGGTACGAGCAGTACTTC. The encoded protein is CASSLGGQGYEQYF. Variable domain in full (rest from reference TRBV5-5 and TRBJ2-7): DAGVTQSPTHLIKTRGQQVTLRCSPISGHKSVSWYQQVLGQGPQFIFQYYEKEERGRGNFPDRFSARQFPNYSSELNVNALLLGDSALYLCASSLGGQGYEQYFGPGTRLTVT.